The present entry profiles one T cell receptor beta chain with its context. The sample comes from a study of Ad26.COV2.S vaccination and SARS-CoV-2 variants. Specified treatment: 19 received Ad26.COV2.S at low or high dose, single or two shots; five or six received placebo; per-sample allocation not given. Each sample was drawn 63 days after the first injection (of vaccine or placebo). Wuhan-strain SARS-CoV-2 spike was expressed by the Ad26 vector that made up the vaccine. Libraries were prepared by immunoSEQ multiplex PCR; TCRdb keeps only in-frame clonotypes and omits some of them. The table lists 300,000 to 400,000 clones, around 86% of them singletons. Germline lookup yields CDR1 MGHRA and CDR2 YSYEKL. V was clipped by 1 base and J by 7 bases, with 13 bases between them. CDR3 size: 15 residues.

The rearrangement links TRBV4-1 to TRBJ1-4; D perhaps matches TRBD1 (6 bases). The sequencing used peripheral blood, collected in a trial of Ad26.COV2.S vaccine versus placebo. This clonotype was sampled from a person between 18 and 65 years old who received the Ad26.COV2.S COVID-19 vaccine or a placebo. CDR3: CASSQVTGFAEKLFF. CDR3 nucleotides: TGCGCCAGCAGCCAAGTAACAGGGTTTGCTGAAAAACTGTTTTTT.